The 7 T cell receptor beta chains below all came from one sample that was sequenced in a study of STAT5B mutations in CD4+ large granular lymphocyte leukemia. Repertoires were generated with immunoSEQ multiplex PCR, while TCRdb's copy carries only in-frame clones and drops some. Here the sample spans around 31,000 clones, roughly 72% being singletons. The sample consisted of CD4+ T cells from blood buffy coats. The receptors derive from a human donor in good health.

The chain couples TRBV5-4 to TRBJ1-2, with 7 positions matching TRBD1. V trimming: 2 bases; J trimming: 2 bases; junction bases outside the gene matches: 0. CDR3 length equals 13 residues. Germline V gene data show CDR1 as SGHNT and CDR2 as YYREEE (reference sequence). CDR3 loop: CASSLQGNYGYTF. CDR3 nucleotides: TGTGCCAGCAGCTTACAGGGGAACTATGGCTACACCTTC.

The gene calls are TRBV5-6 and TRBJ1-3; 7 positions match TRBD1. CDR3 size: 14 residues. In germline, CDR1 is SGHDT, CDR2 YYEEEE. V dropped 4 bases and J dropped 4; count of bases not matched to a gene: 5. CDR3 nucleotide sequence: TGTGCCAGCAGCCCAGGGGGGAAAGGAAACACCATATATTTT. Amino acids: CASSPGGKGNTIYF. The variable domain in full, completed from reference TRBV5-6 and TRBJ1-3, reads DAGVTQSPTHLIKTRGQQVTLRCSPKSGHDTVSWYQQALGQGPQFIFQYYEEEERQRGNFPDRFSGHQFPNYSSELNVNALLLGDSALYLCASSPGGKGNTIYFGEGSWLTVV.

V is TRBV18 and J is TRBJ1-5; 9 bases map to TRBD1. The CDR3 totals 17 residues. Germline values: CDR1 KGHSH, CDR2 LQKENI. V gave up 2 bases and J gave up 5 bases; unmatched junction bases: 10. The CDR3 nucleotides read TGTGCCAGCTCACCAGGGTCAGGACAGGGGACCTATCAGCCCCAGCATTTT. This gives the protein CASSPGSGQGTYQPQHF.

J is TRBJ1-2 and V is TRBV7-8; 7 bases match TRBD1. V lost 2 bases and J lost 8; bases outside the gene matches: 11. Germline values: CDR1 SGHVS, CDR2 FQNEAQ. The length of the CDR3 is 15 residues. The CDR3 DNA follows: TGTGCCAGCAGCTTACGGACAGGAGGGACTCAGGGCTACACCTTC. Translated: CASSLRTGGTQGYTF.

In DNA form, the CDR3 reads TGTGCCAGGCCCGGACAGGGGGCTTACTACGAGCAGTACTTC. Amino acids: CARPGQGAYYEQYF. This sequence joins TRBV6-5 and TRBJ2-7, with 11 bases fitting TRBD1. The germline V gene has CDR1 MNHEY and CDR2 SVGAGI. The CDR3 has 14 amino acids. J was trimmed by 3 bases and V by 9 bases; bases with no gene match: 7.

As DNA, the CDR3 is TGCGCCAGCAGCCAAGTTTTAGAGACAGGGTCCTACGAGCAGTACTTC. Its protein product is CASSQVLETGSYEQYF. The chain employs TRBV4-1 and TRBJ2-7; 7 nucleotides align to TRBD1. V shed 1 base and J 1 base; nucleotides not matched to a gene: 7. The CDR3 loop spans 16 amino acids. Looked up from germline, CDR1 is MGHRA and CDR2 is YSYEKL.

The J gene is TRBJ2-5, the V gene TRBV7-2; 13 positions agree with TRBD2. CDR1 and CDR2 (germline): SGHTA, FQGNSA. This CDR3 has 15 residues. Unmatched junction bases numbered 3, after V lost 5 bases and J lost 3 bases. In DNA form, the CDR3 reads TGTGCCAGCAGCACAGGACTAGCGGGGGAAGAGACCCAGTACTTC. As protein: CASSTGLAGEETQYF.